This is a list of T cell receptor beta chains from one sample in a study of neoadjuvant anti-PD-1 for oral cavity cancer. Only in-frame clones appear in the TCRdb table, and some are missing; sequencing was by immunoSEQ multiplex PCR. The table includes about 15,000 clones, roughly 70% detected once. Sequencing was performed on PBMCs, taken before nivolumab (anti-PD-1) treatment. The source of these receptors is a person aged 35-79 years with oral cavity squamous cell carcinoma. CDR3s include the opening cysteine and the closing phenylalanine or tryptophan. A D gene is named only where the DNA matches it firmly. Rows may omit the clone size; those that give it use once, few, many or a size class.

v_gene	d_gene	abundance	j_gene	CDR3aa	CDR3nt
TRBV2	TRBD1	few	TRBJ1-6	CASSEGQGNSPLHF	TGTGCCAGCAGCGAGGGACAGGGGAATTCACCCCTCCACTTT
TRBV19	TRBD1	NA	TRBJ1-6	CASSPGTGITSPLHF	TGTGCCAGTAGTCCGGGGACAGGGATCACCTCACCCCTCCACTTT
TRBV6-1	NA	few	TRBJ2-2	CASSGYTGELFF	TGTGCCAGCAGTGGCTACACCGGGGAGCTGTTTTTT
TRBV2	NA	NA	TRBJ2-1	CASSDSLYNEQFF	TGTGCCAGCAGTGATTCGCTTTATAATGAGCAGTTCTTC
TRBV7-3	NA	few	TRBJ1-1	CASSPRGAMNTEAFF	TGTGCCAGCAGCCCAAGAGGGGCCATGAACACTGAAGCTTTCTTT
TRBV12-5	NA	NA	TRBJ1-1	CASGLELRTVNTEAFF	TGTGCTAGTGGTTTGGAGTTGAGGACGGTGAACACTGAAGCTTTCTTT
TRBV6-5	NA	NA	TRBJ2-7	CASSYPGKNEQYF	TGTGCCAGCAGTTACCCTGGGAAAAACGAGCAGTACTTC
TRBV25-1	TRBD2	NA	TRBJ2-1	CASSDFPRGLRPGGEQFF	TGTGCCAGCAGTGATTTCCCCCGGGGACTTCGTCCCGGGGGGGAGCAGTTCTTC
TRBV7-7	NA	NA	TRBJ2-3	CASSPRQVDTQYF	TGTGCCAGCAGCCCCAGACAAGTAGATACGCAGTATTTT
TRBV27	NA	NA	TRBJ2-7	CASSLRQTYEQYF	TGTGCCAGCAGTTTGCGGCAGACCTACGAGCAGTACTTC
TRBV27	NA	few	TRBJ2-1	CASATSYEQFF	TGTGCCAGCGCAACAAGCTATGAGCAGTTCTTC
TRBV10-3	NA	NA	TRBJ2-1	CAITEGHASGEQFF	TGTGCCATCACTGAGGGGCACGCGTCGGGTGAGCAGTTCTTC
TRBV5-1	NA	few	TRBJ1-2	CASSLEEARHYTF	TGCGCCAGCAGCTTGGAGGAGGCCAGACACTACACCTTC
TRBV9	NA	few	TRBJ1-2	CASSDTLSGYTF	TGTGCCAGCAGCGACACACTTTCTGGCTACACCTTC
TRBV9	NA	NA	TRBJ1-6	CASSVGGEGSPLHF	TGTGCCAGCAGCGTAGGAGGGGAGGGTTCACCCCTCCACTTT
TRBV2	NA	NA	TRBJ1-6	CASSERAGINNSPLHF	TGTGCCAGCAGTGAAAGGGCAGGGATAAATAATTCACCCCTCCACTTT
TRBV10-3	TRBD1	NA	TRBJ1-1	CAISETDRGTEAFF	TGTGCCATCAGTGAGACCGACAGGGGTACTGAAGCTTTCTTT
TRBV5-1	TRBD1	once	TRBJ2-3	CASSFSIGTATSTDTQYF	TGCGCCAGCAGCTTCTCAATCGGGACAGCTACTAGCACAGATACGCAGTATTTT
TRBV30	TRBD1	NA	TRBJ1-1	CASDRGGMNTEAFF	TGTGCCTCTGACAGGGGCGGGATGAACACTGAAGCTTTCTTT
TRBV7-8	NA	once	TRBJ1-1	CASSLNFARGEAFF	TGTGCCAGCAGCTTAAACTTCGCGCGAGGGGAAGCTTTCTTT
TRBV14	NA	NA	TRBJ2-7	CASSPWRGVYEQYF	TGTGCCAGCAGCCCTTGGAGGGGCGTATACGAGCAGTACTTC
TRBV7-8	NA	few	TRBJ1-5	CASSWRSNQPQHF	TGTGCCAGCAGCTGGCGGTCAAATCAGCCCCAGCATTTT